These 18 T cell receptor beta chains came from one sample sequenced in a study of blood T cell repertoires in COVID-19. Using immunoSEQ multiplex PCR, the repertoire was profiled, and TCRdb retains in-frame clones only, with some absent. The data show 90,000 or so clones, nearly 90% seen once. The specimen was peripheral blood. The receptors were gathered from a woman aged 80 or older with active or convalescent COVID-19.

The V and J genes are TRBV28 and TRBJ1-2, with no clear D. This CDR3 has 16 amino acids. Germline V gene data show CDR1 as MDHEN and CDR2 as SYDVKM. With 4 bases removed from V and 0 bases from J, the gap between germline ends came to 15 bases. This CDR3 reads CASSSPSSLANYGYTF. The CDR3 DNA reads TGTGCCAGCAGTTCACCCTCATCCCTAGCTAACTATGGCTACACCTTC.

The DNA for the CDR3 is TGTGCCACCAGTGATCCTCGGGGAGACGGTGACTACGAGCAGTACTTC. This sequence encodes CATSDPRGDGDYEQYF. The J gene is TRBJ2-7, the V gene TRBV24-1; D is perhaps TRBD2 (5 bases). V lost 3 bases and J 3 bases, leaving 17 bases between the germline ends. From germline, CDR1 is KGHDR and CDR2 SFDVKD. The CDR3 spans 16 residues.

The rearrangement joins TRBV11-2 to TRBJ1-2; 7 bases agree with TRBD1. CDR1 SGHAT and CDR2 FQNNGV come from the germline V gene. The CDR3 loop spans 12 amino acids. The junction had 0 bases not matched to a gene; V was cut back by 4 bases and J by 4 bases. CDR3: CASSYRGYGYTF. The DNA for the CDR3 is TGTGCCAGCAGCTACAGGGGCTATGGCTACACCTTC.

The chain links TRBV15 to TRBJ1-1, with 10 bases aligning to TRBD1. Germline V gives CDR1 LNHNV, CDR2 YYDKDF (reference sequence). Trimming removed 1 base from V and 4 bases from J; junction bases left unmatched: 3. The CDR3 extends over 15 amino acids. CDR3 sequence (DNA): TGTGCCACCAGCAGAGCGGGGGACAGGGGCACTGAAGCTTTCTTT. Its protein is CATSRAGDRGTEAFF.

The chain uses TRBV6-6 and TRBJ2-4, with 7 bases lining up with TRBD1. Germline V gene lookup returns CDR1 MNHNY and CDR2 SVGAGI (reference sequence). This CDR3 is built from 20 residues. Trimming removed 5 bases from V and 0 bases from J; junction bases left unmatched: 19. CDR3 nucleotides: TGTGCCAGCAGTCGAAACCCCGGGACAGAAAATTACGCAGCCAAAAACATTCAGTACTTC. It yields the protein CASSRNPGTENYAAKNIQYF.

V usage is TRBV11-3 and J usage is TRBJ2-2, with TRBD2 matching 13 bases. The CDR3 is made up of 16 amino acids. Germline assignment: CDR1 SGHNT and CDR2 YENEEA. J was trimmed by 6 bases and V by 5 bases; bases with no gene match: 6. The CDR3 reads CASSGTSGRASGELFF. The CDR3 bases are TGTGCCAGCAGCGGTACTAGCGGGAGGGCCTCCGGGGAGCTGTTTTTT.

This chain uses TRBV7-2 with TRBJ2-5; 10 bases are shared with TRBD2. The germline gives CDR1 SGHTA, CDR2 FQGNSA. With V trimmed by 7 bases and J by 1 base, 6 bases remained unmatched. The CDR3 spans 15 residues. The CDR3 region has the DNA TGTGCCAGCAAAAGGACTAGCGGAATCCAAGAGACCCAGTACTTC. Protein sequence: CASKRTSGIQETQYF.

The chain is built from TRBV7-6 and TRBJ2-7; 7 positions agree with TRBD1. This CDR3 region has 16 residues. The ends lost 0 bases at V and 4 bases at J; junction bases unmatched: 9. Germline loops: CDR1 SGHVS, CDR2 FNYEAQ. CDR3 sequence reads: CASSLASGTELYEQYF. The CDR3 DNA is TGTGCCAGCAGCTTAGCCTCCGGGACAGAGCTTTACGAGCAGTACTTC.

Only a few counts were recorded for this clone. The chain is built from TRBV19 and TRBJ2-1, with D possibly being TRBD1 (6 bases). With 3 bases removed from V and 8 bases from J, the gap between germline ends came to 11 bases. CDR1 and CDR2 from the germline V gene are LNHDA and SQIVND (reference sequence). There are 13 residues in the CDR3. The CDR3 loop is CASSIGRGDEQFF. CDR3 DNA sequence: TGTGCCAGTAGTATTGGCAGGGGCGATGAGCAGTTCTTC.

The genes are TRBV5-6 and TRBJ1-5; TRBD1 aligns across 9 bases. The length of the CDR3 is 15 residues. V lost 4 bases to trimming and J lost 7 bases; unmatched junction nucleotides: 9. Germline V gene sequence: CDR1 SGHDT, CDR2 YYEEEE. The CDR3 nucleotides read TGTGCCAGCAGCCCCTGGACAGGGGCGGGGCAGCCCCAGCATTTT. This codes for CASSPWTGAGQPQHF.

This chain connects TRBV7-2 to TRBJ1-4, with TRBD1 matching 9 bases. CDR3 size: 15 residues. The junction had 4 bases not matched to a gene; V was cut back by 3 bases and J by 5 bases. Germline CDR1 reads SGHTA; CDR2 reads FQGNSA. The CDR3 is CASSFRDRANEKLFF. CDR3 nucleotide sequence: TGTGCCAGCAGCTTTCGGGACAGGGCGAATGAAAAACTGTTTTTT.

V usage is TRBV3-1 (or the pseudogene TRBV3-2) and J usage is TRBJ2-7; D unresolved. This CDR3 comprises 13 residues. V was clipped by 7 bases and J by 1 base, with 11 bases between them. Germline loops: CDR1 LGHDT, CDR2 YNNKEL (reference sequence). In nucleotides, the CDR3 is TGTGCCAGCACGGAGTTAGATTCCTACGAGCAGTACTTC. Amino acids: CASTELDSYEQYF.

The rearrangement joins TRBV28 to TRBJ1-3; D is ambiguous. V gave up 1 base and J gave up 8 bases, with 18 bases separating them. CDR1 and CDR2 (germline): MDHEN, SYDVKM. The CDR3 contains 16 residues. The CDR3 DNA reads as TGTGCCAGCAGTTTATCCTATTACCGGTCCGTGGACACCATATATTTT. Protein sequence: CASSLSYYRSVDTIYF.

V usage is TRBV7-2 and J usage is TRBJ2-2; D is perhaps TRBD2 (6 bases). The CDR3 runs to 15 residues. Trimming removed 6 bases at V and 0 bases at J, with 11 bases between. Germline assignment: CDR1 SGHTA and CDR2 FQGNSA. The CDR3 DNA follows: TGTGCCAGCAGTGCCTTAGCGGCGAACACCGGGGAGCTGTTTTTT. This encodes CASSALAANTGELFF.

This chain links TRBV28 with TRBJ1-5; D may be TRBD1 (6 bases). This CDR3 spans 15 amino acids. Looked up from germline, CDR1 is MDHEN and CDR2 is SYDVKM. With 5 bases removed from V and 7 bases from J, the gap between germline ends came to 18 bases. CDR3 region: CASSREGGVGQPQHF. The DNA of the CDR3 is TGTGCCAGCAGTAGAGAAGGGGGGGTCGGACAGCCCCAGCATTTT.

This clone was recorded once. Other DNA sequences within the sample encode an identical CDR3. V is TRBV28 and J is TRBJ2-3; perhaps TRBD2 as D (6 bases). Trimming left V 6 bases short and J 0 bases short, with 10 bases between. Germline V gives CDR1 MDHEN, CDR2 SYDVKM. The CDR3 runs 14 residues. This CDR3 reads CASREGTSTDTQYF. The CDR3 DNA follows: TGTGCCAGCAGGGAGGGGACTAGCACAGATACGCAGTATTTT.

CDR3 sequence reads: CASSPGRVEQPQHF. For the CDR3, the DNA is TGTGCCAGCTCACCCGGCAGGGTCGAGCAGCCCCAGCATTTT. The chain combines TRBV18 with TRBJ1-5, with D perhaps matching TRBD1 (5 bases). Trimming took off 3 bases at V and 7 bases at J, with 13 bases between the two ends. This CDR3 is 14 amino acids long. Germline V gene data show CDR1 as KGHSH and CDR2 as LQKENI.

This rearrangement joins TRBV9 to TRBJ1-5; D is perhaps TRBD1 (5 bases). Trimming left V 0 bases short and J 5 bases short, with 12 bases between. There are 15 residues in the CDR3. Looked up from germline, CDR1 is SGDLS and CDR2 is YYNGEE. DNA for the CDR3: TGTGCCAGCAGCGTAGCGGTGGACACCCATCAGCCCCAGCATTTT. This encodes CASSVAVDTHQPQHF.